The entry below gives a single T cell receptor beta chain sequence along with its context. Its antigen target is currently unknown. Base qualities are not at hand, and no much larger clone is one base apart. This specimen comes from a study of CD8 T cells in ankylosing spondylitis (TCRdb year 2017). Context from the whole study: The study profiled T cell receptor beta repertoires in healthy donors and ankylosing spondylitis patients to find disease-linked TCR variants. The full study cohort comprised around 25 ankylosing spondylitis patients and over 95 healthy donors. Peripheral blood samples were taken, and synovial fluid was additionally collected from ankylosing spondylitis patients.

Sequencing was carried out with an Illumina HiSeq 2500. TCR beta libraries were prepared by quantitative 5'-RACE with molecular barcodes. Concerning the study's data processing: Disease-linked TCR variants were identified with a new computational method built on a probabilistic model of VDJ rearrangement. TCRdb reprocessing: public reads trimmed at Q25 with fastp, clones called with MiXCR, in-frame beta chains kept. CDR3 protein sequences are deduplicated, and each keeps its most common genes and DNA. TCRdb's processing, not the authors', yielded these V and J calls. A total of approximately 46,000 distinct CDR3 sequences appear in this sample, approximately 10% of them only once. 1.2% to 1.5% of the sample is in the top ten clones. Relative to germline, V is 0 bases shorter and J is 13 bases shorter, with 16 bases between their ends. From the cysteine up to the phenylalanine, the CDR3 has a length of 14 residues. Only the CDR3 DNA is retained, 42 bases long and in frame from the first base.

The study at large found these results: A CD8+ phenotype was shown by the disease-linked clones, which were found at relatively low frequencies in peripheral blood. The disease-linked clones were reported to be significantly enriched in matched synovial fluid samples from ankylosing spondylitis patients. Blood from ankylosing spondylitis patients appeared to be characterized by a TCR beta motif made up of under ten highly homologous amino acid variants. Some of the motif variants had been reported before in the synovial fluid and blood of reactive arthritis patients, a finding that suggests common disease-initiation mechanisms.

The sequenced sample was blood, either unsorted or a sorted T cell fraction (not recorded which). This chain is built from TRBV12-3 or TRBV12-4 and TRBJ2-1, with the D gene call left open. The receptor was derived from a male donor with ankylosing spondylitis or in good health (not recorded which). CDR3 reads: CASSLALASLIQFF. The sequence in DNA is TGTGCCAGCAGTTTAGCTTTGGCCTCCCTCATTCAGTTCTTC.